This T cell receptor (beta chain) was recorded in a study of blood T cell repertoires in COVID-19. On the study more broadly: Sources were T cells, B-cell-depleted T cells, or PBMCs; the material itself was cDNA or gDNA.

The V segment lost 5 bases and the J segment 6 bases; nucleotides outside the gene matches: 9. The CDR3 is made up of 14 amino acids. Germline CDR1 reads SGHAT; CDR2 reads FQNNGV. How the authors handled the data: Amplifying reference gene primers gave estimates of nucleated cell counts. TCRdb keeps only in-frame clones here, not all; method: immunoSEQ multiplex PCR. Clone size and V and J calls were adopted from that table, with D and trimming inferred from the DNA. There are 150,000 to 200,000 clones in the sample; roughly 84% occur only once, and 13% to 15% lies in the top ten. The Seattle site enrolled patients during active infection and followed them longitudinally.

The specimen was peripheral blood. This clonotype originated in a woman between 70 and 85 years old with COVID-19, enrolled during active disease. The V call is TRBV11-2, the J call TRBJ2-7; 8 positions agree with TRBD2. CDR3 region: CASSGSGILIEQYF. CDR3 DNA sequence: TGTGCCAGCAGCGGTAGCGGGATCCTCATCGAGCAGTACTTC.